This T cell receptor (beta chain) is drawn from a study of blood T cell repertoires in COVID-19. For the study at large: The samples span acute and convalescent COVID-19 from the United States, Italy and Spain. T cells, B-cell-depleted T cells, or PBMCs supplied cDNA or gDNA.

Original processing methods: Amplifying reference gene primers gave estimates of nucleated cell counts. Profiled with immunoSEQ multiplex PCR; TCRdb holds only in-frame clones, not every one. V, J and clone size are those of that table, while D and trimming were read from the DNA. The sample holds about 290,000 clones, roughly 89% seen once. This clone was picked up one time. The CDR3 is 15 residues long. Trimming shortened V by 1 base and J by 5 bases, and 15 bases separated the two germline ends. CDR1 is SGHTA and CDR2 is FQGNSA in the germline V gene. This TCR was recovered from a woman in her 30s with active or convalescent COVID-19. This chain uses TRBV7-2 with TRBJ2-7; a possible D gene is TRBD1 (5 bases). The sequenced sample was peripheral blood. CDR3 coding DNA: TGTGCCAGCAGCTTAGGCCACCAGGGAAGGGACGAGCAGTACTTC. It translates to CASSLGHQGRDEQYF.